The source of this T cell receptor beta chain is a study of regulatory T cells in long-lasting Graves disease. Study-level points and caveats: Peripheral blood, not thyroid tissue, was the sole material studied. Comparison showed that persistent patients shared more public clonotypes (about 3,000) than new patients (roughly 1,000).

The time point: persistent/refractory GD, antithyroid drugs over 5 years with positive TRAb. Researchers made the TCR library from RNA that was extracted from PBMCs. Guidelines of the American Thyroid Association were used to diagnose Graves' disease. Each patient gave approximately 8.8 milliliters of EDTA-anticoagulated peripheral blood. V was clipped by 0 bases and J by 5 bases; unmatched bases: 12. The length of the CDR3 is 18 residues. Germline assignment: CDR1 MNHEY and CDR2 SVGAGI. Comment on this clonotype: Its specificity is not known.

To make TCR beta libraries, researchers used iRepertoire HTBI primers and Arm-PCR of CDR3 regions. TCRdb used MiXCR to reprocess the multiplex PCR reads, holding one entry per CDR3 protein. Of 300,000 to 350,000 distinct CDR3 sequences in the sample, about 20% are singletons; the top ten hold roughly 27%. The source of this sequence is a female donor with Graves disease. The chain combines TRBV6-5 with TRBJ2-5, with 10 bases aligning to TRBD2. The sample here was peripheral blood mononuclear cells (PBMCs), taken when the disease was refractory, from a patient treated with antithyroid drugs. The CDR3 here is CASSYSTSGTSVRETQYF. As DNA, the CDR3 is TGTGCCAGCAGTTACTCGACGTCAGGGACTAGCGTACGGGAGACCCAGTACTTC.